This TCR beta chain was sequenced during a study of cytomegalovirus exposure and HLA in healthy donors. General study points: There were several of the most significant clusters that appeared linked to common viral pathogens in a later analysis. Another analysis was done later, and it associated more than 15,000 TCR beta sequences with HLA alleles at 0.05 false discovery rate. TCR beta chains numbering under 200 were designated cytomegalovirus-associated.

With regard to this clone: Its antigen is not identified.

Vbeta (60) and Jbeta (13) primers were used in the PCR. Some clones are missing from TCRdb's copy, which holds only in-frame ones; the method was immunoSEQ multiplex PCR. The sample shows 60,000 to 70,000 clones, less than 75% of them seen only once. The V segment lost 4 bases and the J segment 0 bases; nucleotides outside the gene matches: 8. This CDR3 has 17 amino acids. The germline CDR1 and CDR2 sequences are MGHRA and YSYEKL. Sequences were obtained from PBMCs. This TCR derives from a woman younger than 45 in good health and CMV-seronegative. The chain uses TRBV4-1 and TRBJ2-7; 11 bases match TRBD2. Written as DNA, the CDR3 is TGCGCCAGCAGCCGGGGTAGCGGGGGGGAGAGCTCCTACGAGCAGTACTTC. Amino acids: CASSRGSGGESSYEQYF.